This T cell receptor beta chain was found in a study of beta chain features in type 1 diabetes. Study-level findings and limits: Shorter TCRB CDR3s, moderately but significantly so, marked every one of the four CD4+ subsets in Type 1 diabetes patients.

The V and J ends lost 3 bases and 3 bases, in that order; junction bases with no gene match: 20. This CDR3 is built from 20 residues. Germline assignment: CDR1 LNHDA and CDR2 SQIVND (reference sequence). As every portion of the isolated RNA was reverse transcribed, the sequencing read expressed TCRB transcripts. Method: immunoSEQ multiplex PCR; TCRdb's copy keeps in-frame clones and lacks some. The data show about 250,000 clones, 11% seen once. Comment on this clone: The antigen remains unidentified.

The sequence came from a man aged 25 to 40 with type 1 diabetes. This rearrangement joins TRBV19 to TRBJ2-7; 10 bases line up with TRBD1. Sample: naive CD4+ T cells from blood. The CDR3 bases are TGTGCCAGTAGTATCATGGGGAGCCGGCTCGGGACAGGGGTTTTCTACGAGCAGTACTTC. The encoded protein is CASSIMGSRLGTGVFYEQYF.